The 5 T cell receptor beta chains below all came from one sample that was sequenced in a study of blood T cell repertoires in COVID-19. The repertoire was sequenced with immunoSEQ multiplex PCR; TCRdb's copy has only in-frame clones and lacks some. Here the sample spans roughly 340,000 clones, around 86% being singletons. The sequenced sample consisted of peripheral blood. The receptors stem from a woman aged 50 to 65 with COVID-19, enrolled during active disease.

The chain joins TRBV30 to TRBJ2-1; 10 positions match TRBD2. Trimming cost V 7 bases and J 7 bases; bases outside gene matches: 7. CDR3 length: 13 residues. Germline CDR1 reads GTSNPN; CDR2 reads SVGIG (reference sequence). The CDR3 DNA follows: TGTGCCTCTGAGCGGGAGGGTCGGAATGAGCAGTTCTTC. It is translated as CASEREGRNEQFF.

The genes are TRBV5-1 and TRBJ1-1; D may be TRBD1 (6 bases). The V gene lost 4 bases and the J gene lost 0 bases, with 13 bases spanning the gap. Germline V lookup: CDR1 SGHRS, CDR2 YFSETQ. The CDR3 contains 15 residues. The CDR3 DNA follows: TGCGCCAGCAGCCGGACAGACACCATGAACACTGAAGCTTTCTTT. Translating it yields CASSRTDTMNTEAFF.

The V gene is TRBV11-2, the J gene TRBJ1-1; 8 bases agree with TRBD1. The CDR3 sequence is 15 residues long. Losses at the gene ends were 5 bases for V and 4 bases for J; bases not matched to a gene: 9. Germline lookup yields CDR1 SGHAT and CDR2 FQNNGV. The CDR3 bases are TGTGCCAGCAGCACGAGGACAGGGATGATCACTGAAGCTTTCTTT. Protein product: CASSTRTGMITEAFF. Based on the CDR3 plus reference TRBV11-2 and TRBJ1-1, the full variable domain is EAGVAQSPRYKIIEKRQSVAFWCNPISGHATLYWYQQILGQGPKLLIQFQNNGVVDDSQLPKDRFSAERLKGVDSTLKIQPAKLEDSAVYLCASSTRTGMITEAFFGQGTRLTVV.

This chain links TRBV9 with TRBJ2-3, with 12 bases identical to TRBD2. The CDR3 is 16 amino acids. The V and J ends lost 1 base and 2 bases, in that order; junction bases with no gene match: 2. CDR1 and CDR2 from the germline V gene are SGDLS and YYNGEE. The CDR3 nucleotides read TGTGCCAGCAGCGTAACTAGCGGGAGGTCCACAGATACGCAGTATTTT. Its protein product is CASSVTSGRSTDTQYF.

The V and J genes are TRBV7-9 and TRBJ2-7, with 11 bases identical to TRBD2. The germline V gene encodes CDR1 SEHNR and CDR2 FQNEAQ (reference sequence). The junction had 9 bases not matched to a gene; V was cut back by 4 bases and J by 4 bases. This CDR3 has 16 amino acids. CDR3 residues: CASSSTLAGGRYEQYF. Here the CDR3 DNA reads TGTGCCAGCAGCTCAACCCTAGCGGGAGGACGGTACGAGCAGTACTTC. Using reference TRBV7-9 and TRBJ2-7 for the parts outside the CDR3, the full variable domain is DTGVSQNPRHKITKRGQNVTFRCDPISEHNRLYWYRQTLGQGPEFLTYFQNEAQLEKSRLLSDRFSAERPKGSFSTLEIQRTEQGDSAMYLCASSSTLAGGRYEQYFGPGTRLTVT.